Each of the 25 T cell receptor beta chains below was sequenced from the same sample in a study of CD8 T cells in ankylosing spondylitis (dated by TCRdb to about 2017). Libraries were built with 5' RACE. This sample was sequenced with an Illumina HiSeq 2500. TCRdb took the public reads, trimmed them with fastp at Q25, ran MiXCR for clone calling and kept in-frame beta chains. Each entry is one CDR3 protein sequence, shown with its most common DNA and genes. Across this sample there are 250,000 or so distinct CDR3 sequences, with about 20% seen only once. Of the sample, approximately 33% falls within the top ten clones. Sequencing used blood, either unsorted or a sorted T cell fraction (not recorded which). These receptors were obtained from a male donor with ankylosing spondylitis or in good health (not recorded which).

This clonotype was observed a few times. This rearrangement joins TRBV27 to TRBJ2-1; weak D call: TRBD1 (7 bases). Germline-derived CDR1 and CDR2 are MNHEY and SMNVEV (reference sequence). The V gene lost 7 bases and the J gene lost 4 bases, with 17 bases spanning the gap. This CDR3 has 15 residues. The CDR3: CASTQLAGGYNEQFF. Written as DNA, the CDR3 is TGTGCCAGCACTCAGTTGGCAGGGGGGTACAATGAGCAGTTCTTC.

This clonotype occurred many times. The chain combines TRBV5-1 with TRBJ2-1; 11 bases are a match to TRBD2. V gave up 4 bases and J gave up 3 bases; unmatched junction bases: 9. The germline gives CDR1 SGHRS, CDR2 YFSETQ. This CDR3 region has 17 residues. The CDR3 is CASSPAASGRYYNEQFF. The CDR3 DNA is TGCGCCAGCAGCCCGGCAGCTAGCGGGAGGTACTACAATGAGCAGTTCTTC.

This clonotype showed up just a few times. The CDR3 here is CSVDGASGAGEQFF. Here the CDR3 DNA reads TGCAGCGTTGATGGTGCTAGCGGGGCGGGTGAGCAGTTCTTC. The V and J genes are TRBV29-1 and TRBJ2-1; TRBD2 aligns across 9 bases. CDR1 is SQVTM and CDR2 is ANQGSEA in the germline V gene. This CDR3 has 14 residues. With V trimmed by 3 bases and J by 9 bases, 9 bases remained unmatched.

This clonotype has just a few counts. V usage is TRBV5-1 and J usage is TRBJ1-1; no firm D call. The CDR3 is made up of 14 amino acids. Per the germline V gene, CDR1 is SGHRS and CDR2 is YFSETQ. Trimming pared 0 bases from V and 5 bases from J, leaving 11 bases between. The CDR3 region is CASSLATSGTEAFF. The CDR3 DNA is TGCGCCAGCAGCTTGGCCACGAGCGGGACTGAAGCTTTCTTT.

V and J are TRBV27 and TRBJ2-1; 13 nucleotides match TRBD2. Per germline, CDR1 MNHEY and CDR2 SMNVEV (reference sequence). With V trimmed by 6 bases and J by 7 bases, 6 bases remained unmatched. The CDR3 is made up of 15 amino acids. CDR3 nucleotide sequence: TGTGCCAGCAGCCGGGGACTAGCGGGACGGAATGAGCAGTTCTTC. This gives the protein CASSRGLAGRNEQFF.

The V and J genes are TRBV6-5 and TRBJ1-4; no clear D. The CDR3 has 12 amino acids. Between the trimmed V and J ends, which lost 4 bases and 7 bases, there was a span of 7 bases. Germline V gene data show CDR1 as MNHEY and CDR2 as SVGAGI. In DNA form, the CDR3 reads TGTGCCAGCAGTTTCGACGGTGAAAAACTGTTTTTT. Translating it yields CASSFDGEKLFF.

This clonotype was recorded a few times. The CDR3 nucleotides read TGCAGTGCTAGAGTCCGACAGGGACTACGAGAGCAGTACTTC. It translates to CSARVRQGLREQYF. The V gene is TRBV20-1, the J gene TRBJ2-7, with D perhaps being TRBD1 or TRBD2 (7 bases each). Germline V CDR1 and CDR2: DFQATT, SNEGSKA (reference sequence). This CDR3 comprises 14 residues. V gave up 1 base and J gave up 7 bases, with 17 bases separating them.

This clonotype was observed a handful of times. This chain links TRBV11-2 with TRBJ2-3; D is undetermined. The CDR3 covers 16 residues. Between the trimmed V and J ends, which lost 0 bases and 5 bases, there was a span of 15 bases. Germline assignment: CDR1 SGHAT and CDR2 FQNNGV. CDR3 region: CASSLDGRIYGDTQYF. The CDR3 nucleotides read TGTGCCAGCAGCTTAGATGGCAGGATCTATGGAGATACGCAGTATTTT. The complete variable domain, with remaining parts taken from reference TRBV11-2 and TRBJ2-3, reads EAGVAQSPRYKIIEKRQSVAFWCNPISGHATLYWYQQILGQGPKLLIQFQNNGVVDDSQLPKDRFSAERLKGVDSTLKIQPAKLEDSAVYLCASSLDGRIYGDTQYFGPGTRLTVL.

This clonotype showed up just a few times. The CDR3 DNA is TGTGCCAGCAGCTCCGGACAGGGAGGCGGGGAGCTGTTTTTT. It encodes CASSSGQGGGELFF. J is TRBJ2-2 and V is TRBV13; 8 bases line up with TRBD1. V gave up 4 bases and J gave up 7 bases; unmatched junction bases: 5. The CDR3 length is 14 residues. Germline CDR1 and CDR2: PRHDT and FYEKMQ (reference sequence).

In its sample, this clonotype was seen many times. The chain combines TRBV29-1 with TRBJ2-7; 8 positions match TRBD2. CDR1 SQVTM and CDR2 ANQGSEA come from the germline V gene. V dropped 5 bases and J dropped 4; count of bases not matched to a gene: 1. This CDR3 comprises 11 residues. The CDR3 DNA is TGCAGCGTTCGGGGGGGATACGAGCAGTACTTC. This translates into CSVRGGYEQYF.

This clonotype has just a few counts. The rearrangement joins TRBV29-1 to TRBJ1-2; 8 bases agree with TRBD1. The ends lost 0 bases at V and 4 bases at J; junction bases unmatched: 4. From germline, CDR1 is SQVTM and CDR2 ANQGSEA. The CDR3 is made up of 14 amino acids. DNA for the CDR3: TGCAGCGTTGAAGATCGGGACAGGCCCTATGGCTACACCTTC. As protein: CSVEDRDRPYGYTF.

The chain recombines TRBV29-1 with TRBJ2-1; 7 bases are shared with TRBD2. The CDR3 extends over 15 amino acids. The germline gives CDR1 SQVTM, CDR2 ANQGSEA. The V gene end was trimmed by 3 bases and the J gene end by 4 bases; junction bases not matched to a gene: 9. CDR3 in amino acids: CSVDQGGGYYNEQFF. For the CDR3, the DNA is TGCAGCGTTGACCAAGGCGGGGGATATTACAATGAGCAGTTCTTC.

V and J are TRBV11-2 and TRBJ2-7; unclear D gene. The germline V and J ends were trimmed by 6 bases and 3 bases, with 12 bases remaining between them. The CDR3 extends over 13 amino acids. Germline CDR1 is SGHAT and CDR2 is FQNNGV. The chain's CDR3 is CASSQRSVYEQYF. The CDR3 coding sequence is TGTGCCAGCAGTCAAAGGTCGGTCTACGAGCAGTACTTC.

V and J are TRBV27 and TRBJ2-5; 8 bases map to TRBD1. Germline CDR1 is MNHEY and CDR2 is SMNVEV (reference sequence). V lost 1 base to trimming and J lost 4 bases; unmatched junction nucleotides: 5. The CDR3 sequence is 15 residues long. The CDR3 loop reads CASSLFGQGRETQYF. CDR3 nucleotides: TGTGCCAGCAGTTTATTCGGACAGGGAAGAGAGACCCAGTACTTC.

The gene calls are TRBV27 and TRBJ2-3; D is uncertain. Trimming took 7 bases from V and 2 from J, leaving 10 bases between them. The length of the CDR3 is 13 residues. In germline, CDR1 is MNHEY, CDR2 SMNVEV (reference sequence). CDR3 sequence (DNA): TGTGCCAGCACCAAGTTTTCCACAGATACGCAGTATTTT. This gives the protein CASTKFSTDTQYF.

The V gene is TRBV27, the J gene TRBJ2-1, with D possibly matching TRBD2 (5 bases). The CDR3 consists of 13 residues. With 3 bases removed from V and 9 bases from J, the gap between germline ends came to 12 bases. Germline V gene data show CDR1 as MNHEY and CDR2 as SMNVEV (reference sequence). CDR3 residues: CASSFLGVGEQFF. CDR3 bases: TGTGCCAGCAGTTTTCTCGGGGTGGGTGAGCAGTTCTTC.

The sample holds a few counts of this clonotype. The chain recombines TRBV5-6 with TRBJ1-1; D not resolved. Trimming shortened V by 3 bases and J by 1 base, and 10 bases separated the two germline ends. Germline loops: CDR1 SGHDT, CDR2 YYEEEE. The CDR3 sequence is 14 residues long. Here the CDR3 reads CASSSLPKNTEAFF. CDR3 DNA sequence: TGTGCCAGCAGCTCCCTGCCCAAGAACACTGAAGCTTTCTTT.

This clonotype has just a few counts. The chain is built from TRBV20-1 and TRBJ2-5, with TRBD2 matching 10 bases. Per germline, CDR1 DFQATT and CDR2 SNEGSKA (reference sequence). V lost 0 bases, J lost 5 bases, and 9 bases stayed unmatched. This CDR3 contains 16 residues. The CDR3 coding sequence is TGCAGTGCTAGAGATTGGCAGCGGGAGGGCTCGGAGACCCAGTACTTC. Translating it yields CSARDWQREGSETQYF.

With regard to this clonotype: Germline is not matched at one junction end, which may reflect a read error. The chain recombines TRBV20-1 with TRBJ2-3, with 9 bases that match TRBD2. In germline, CDR1 is DFQATT, CDR2 SNEGSKA (reference sequence). The CDR3 has 17 amino acids. CDR3 coding DNA: TGCTGTGCTAGTGGGGTAGCGGGAGAAATCGGCACAGATACGCAGTATTTT. Translated: CCASGVAGEIGTDTQYF.

The genes are TRBV6-2 or TRBV6-3 and TRBJ2-5; 7 bases fit TRBD2. The CDR3 length is 15 residues. Germline-derived CDR1 and CDR2 are MNHEY and SVGEGT. V was clipped by 2 bases and J by 3 bases; unmatched bases: 6. CDR3 amino acids: CASSYRRRGEETQYF. CDR3 coding DNA: TGTGCCAGCAGTTACCGGCGCCGGGGGGAAGAGACCCAGTACTTC.

The J gene is TRBJ2-3, the V gene TRBV28; D may be TRBD1 (5 bases). CDR1 and CDR2 from the germline V gene are MDHEN and SYDVKM. V lost 7 bases to trimming and J lost 0 bases, with 17 bases between them. CDR3 length equals 16 residues. CDR3 protein: CASTTIRDFSTDTQYF. In DNA, the CDR3 is TGTGCCAGCACTACGATCAGGGATTTCAGCACAGATACGCAGTATTTT.

This clonotype came up many times. The rearrangement links TRBV6-5 to TRBJ1-6; unclear D gene. This CDR3 contains 13 residues. V lost 0 bases and J lost 7, with 4 bases in between. Germline values: CDR1 MNHEY, CDR2 SVGAGI. The CDR3 nucleotides are TGTGCCAGCAGTTACTCGCGGAATTCACCCCTCCACTTT. It is translated as CASSYSRNSPLHF.

The genes are TRBV10-3 and TRBJ2-1; 10 nucleotides match TRBD2. Germline V gene lookup returns CDR1 ENHRY and CDR2 SYGVKD. The V gene end was trimmed by 7 bases and the J gene end by 9 bases; junction bases not matched to a gene: 15. This CDR3 has 16 amino acids. The CDR3 sequence is CAITKSGRAFMGEQFF. CDR3 sequence (DNA): TGTGCCATCACCAAAAGCGGGAGGGCCTTCATGGGTGAGCAGTTCTTC.

In this sample, this clonotype turned up once. V usage is TRBV29-1 and J usage is TRBJ1-1; the D is unclear. Germline CDR1 is SQVTM and CDR2 is ANQGSEA. This CDR3 has 11 residues. Trimming took off 6 bases at V and 7 bases at J, with 12 bases between the two ends. The CDR3 bases are TGCAGCGTCAACTCGATAGGTGAAGCTTTCTTT. It specifies CSVNSIGEAFF.

The table lists this clonotype with a few counts. This chain uses TRBV12-3 or TRBV12-4 with TRBJ2-7; D not certain. V lost 5 bases, J lost 2 bases, and 13 bases lay in between. CDR3 size: 14 residues. The CDR3 region is CASSISEATYEQYF. The CDR3 coding sequence is TGTGCCAGCAGTATCAGTGAGGCGACCTACGAGCAGTACTTC.